The T cell receptor (beta chain) described here comes from a study of T cell repertoires in cytomegalovirus infection. A single record per CDR3 protein comes from TCRdb applying MiXCR to the reads. Among some 390,000 distinct CDR3 sequences, around 18% were seen once, and the ten largest hold 7.5% to 9%. Trimming cost V 1 base and J 7 bases, with 10 bases left between them. CDR1 is SGHTA, CDR2 FQGNSA, per germline. CDR3 size: 14 residues. This clonotype has at least ten counts. Sample: PBMCs. The sequence was collected from a human donor in good health (CMV status not recorded). Some clones in this sample may be carry-over from other donors' samples. The gene calls are TRBV7-2 and TRBJ2-2; no definite D call. The CDR3 DNA reads as TGTGCCAGCAGCTTAGGCTTCGCCCACGGGGAGCTGTTTTTT. Translating it yields CASSLGFAHGELFF.